Following are 21 T cell receptor beta chains from one sample sequenced in a study of blood T cell repertoires in COVID-19. Here immunoSEQ multiplex PCR was the method, and the copy in TCRdb shows in-frame clones only, minus some. The sample consists of roughly 200,000 clones, roughly 86% of them appearing once. Sequenced input: peripheral blood. These receptors originate from a woman in her twenties or thirties with active or convalescent COVID-19.

V is TRBV6-1 and J is TRBJ1-6; D unresolved. V lost 6 bases and J lost 9, with 15 bases in between. The germline V gene encodes CDR1 MNHNS and CDR2 SASEGT. The CDR3 consists of 14 residues. CDR3: CASRPIRTGSPLHF. In DNA form, the CDR3 reads TGTGCCAGCAGACCAATTCGAACGGGTTCACCCCTCCACTTT.

CDR3 bases: TGTGCCAGCAGTGAAAGACAGGCCAGGGGGTCACCCCTCCACTTT. Residues: CASSERQARGSPLHF. The chain has TRBV6-1 and TRBJ1-6; 7 bases line up with TRBD1. J lost 10 bases, V lost 2 bases, and 8 bases had no gene match. This CDR3 is built from 15 residues. Germline V lookup: CDR1 MNHNS, CDR2 SASEGT.

This rearrangement joins TRBV18 to TRBJ2-1; TRBD1 agrees at 7 bases. This CDR3 is 15 amino acids long. With 3 bases clipped from V and 5 bases from J, the junction kept 7 bases outside the gene matches. Germline V gene lookup returns CDR1 KGHSH and CDR2 LQKENI. CDR3 nucleotides: TGTGCCAGCTCACCCTACCCCGGGACAGACAATGAGCAGTTCTTC. Translated: CASSPYPGTDNEQFF.

The chain joins TRBV7-9 to TRBJ2-4; D ambiguous. Trimming removed 7 bases at V and 0 bases at J, with 10 bases between. This CDR3 region has 14 residues. CDR1 is SEHNR and CDR2 is FQNEAQ in the germline V gene (reference sequence). DNA of the CDR3: TGTGCCAGCACGTCGGTGGTAGCCAAAAACATTCAGTACTTC. This sequence encodes CASTSVVAKNIQYF.

V is TRBV28 and J is TRBJ2-3; 8 bases match TRBD1. Germline loops: CDR1 MDHEN, CDR2 SYDVKM. V lost 6 bases, J lost 6 bases, and 14 bases stayed unmatched. The CDR3 runs to 16 residues. Here the CDR3 DNA reads TGTGCCAGCAGGCAGGGGACAGGCTCTTTCATGGATACGCAGTATTTT. Amino acids: CASRQGTGSFMDTQYF.

The chain joins TRBV6-6 to TRBJ2-7; TRBD1 might be the D (7 bases). The CDR3 runs 16 residues. Looked up from germline, CDR1 is MNHNY and CDR2 is SVGAGI (reference sequence). With 2 bases removed from V and 4 bases from J, the gap between germline ends came to 18 bases. The DNA for the CDR3 is TGTGCCAGCAGTTACACGGAGGGGGCCTCAAGGTACGAGCAGTACTTC. Protein sequence: CASSYTEGASRYEQYF.

This clone was observed a single time. CDR3 amino acids: CASSPGTSGIDTQYF. The CDR3 DNA sequence: TGTGCCAGCAGTCCCGGGACTAGCGGGATAGATACGCAGTATTTT. The chain combines TRBV2 with TRBJ2-3, with 13 bases that match TRBD2. Per germline, CDR1 SNHLY and CDR2 FYNNEI. The CDR3 is 15 amino acids. Losses at the gene ends were 5 bases for V and 5 bases for J; bases not matched to a gene: 4.

The V and J genes are TRBV3-1 (or the pseudogene TRBV3-2) and TRBJ1-2, with D hard to call. The V gene lost 6 bases and the J gene lost 5 bases, with 7 bases spanning the gap. Germline CDR1 is LGHDT and CDR2 is YNNKEL (reference sequence). The CDR3 totals 11 residues. This chain's CDR3 is CASSNTYGYTF. In DNA, the CDR3 is TGTGCCAGCAGTAACACGTATGGCTACACCTTC.

V usage is TRBV30 and J usage is TRBJ2-1; D may be TRBD1 (5 bases). Per the germline V gene, CDR1 is GTSNPN and CDR2 is SVGIG (reference sequence). Trimming pared 0 bases from V and 10 bases from J, leaving 13 bases between. This CDR3 has 13 amino acids. CDR3 sequence: CAWSVISDREQFF. The DNA of the CDR3 is TGTGCCTGGAGTGTAATTAGTGACAGAGAGCAGTTCTTC.

This clone was observed a handful of times. The chain links TRBV18 to TRBJ1-1, with D possibly matching TRBD1 (5 bases). The CDR3 totals 14 residues. The germline V gene has CDR1 KGHSH and CDR2 LQKENI. The V gene lost 3 bases and the J gene lost 5 bases, with 13 bases spanning the gap. The chain's CDR3 is CASSPVRGGTEAFF. The CDR3 DNA reads as TGTGCCAGCTCACCGGTAAGGGGAGGAACTGAAGCTTTCTTT.

This chain uses TRBV10-3 with TRBJ1-2; the D gene is possibly TRBD1 (6 bases). This CDR3 spans 14 amino acids. Deletions cut 2 bases from V and 4 bases from J, with 11 bases between. CDR1 ENHRY and CDR2 SYGVKD come from the germline V gene. The CDR3 bases are TGTGCCATCAGTGAGACAGGGATGGGCTATGGCTACACCTTC. Translating gives CAISETGMGYGYTF.

This chain uses TRBV5-6 with TRBJ1-4; D not resolved. Germline-derived CDR1 and CDR2 are SGHDT and YYEEEE. V was shortened by 5 bases and J by 8 bases, with 25 bases between the two germline ends. CDR3 length equals 17 residues. CDR3 protein: CASSMKAGREAEEKLFF. The DNA of the CDR3 is TGTGCCAGCAGTATGAAGGCCGGGAGGGAAGCAGAGGAAAAACTGTTTTTT.

V usage is TRBV15 and J usage is TRBJ2-3, with D perhaps TRBD1 (5 bases). Germline CDR1 is LNHNV and CDR2 is YYDKDF (reference sequence). Between the trimmed V and J ends, which lost 6 bases and 3 bases, there was a span of 16 bases. The CDR3 runs 15 residues. The CDR3 loop is CATSNRISGTDTQYF. The CDR3 coding sequence is TGTGCCACCAGTAACAGGATTTCTGGGACAGATACGCAGTATTTT.

The V and J genes are TRBV28 and TRBJ2-5; a weak D match, TRBD1 (5 bases). Germline loops: CDR1 MDHEN, CDR2 SYDVKM. This CDR3 has 15 amino acids. With 4 bases removed from V and 0 bases from J, the gap between germline ends came to 12 bases. The CDR3 region has the DNA TGTGCCAGCAGTTCCCGACAGATGTACCAAGAGACCCAGTACTTC. Protein: CASSSRQMYQETQYF.

This chain connects TRBV7-9 to TRBJ1-6; D is unclear. Between the trimmed V and J ends, which lost 4 bases and 0 bases, there was a span of 16 bases. This CDR3 is 18 amino acids long. Germline V CDR1 and CDR2: SEHNR, FQNEAQ (reference sequence). The CDR3 region is CASSSFSFRSSYNSPLHF. The CDR3 DNA sequence: TGTGCCAGCAGCTCTTTTTCTTTTAGGAGCTCCTATAATTCACCCCTCCACTTT.

The J gene is TRBJ1-2, the V gene TRBV28; 7 bases match TRBD1. The trim removed 6 bases at V and 8 bases at J, leaving 6 bases unmatched. CDR3 length: 12 residues. From germline, CDR1 is MDHEN and CDR2 SYDVKM. The CDR3 nucleotides are TGTGCCAGCAGCCTGACAGGGCAGGGCTACACCTTC. This translates into CASSLTGQGYTF.

The V and J genes are TRBV10-3 and TRBJ2-3; TRBD1 matches 7 bases. The junction had 7 bases not matched to a gene; V was cut back by 4 bases and J by 3 bases. CDR1 and CDR2 from the germline V gene are ENHRY and SYGVKD. There are 15 residues in the CDR3. CDR3 nucleotides: TGTGCCATCAGTGCGGGCAGGGGGTCGACAGATACGCAGTATTTT. It specifies CAISAGRGSTDTQYF.

This clone was seen more than once but under ten times. The chain has TRBV13 and TRBJ1-2; 8 bases are shared with TRBD1. The CDR3 sequence is 15 residues long. Looked up from germline, CDR1 is PRHDT and CDR2 is FYEKMQ (reference sequence). With 6 bases clipped from V and 2 bases from J, the junction kept 8 bases outside the gene matches. For the CDR3, the DNA is TGTGCCAGCAGTCCAAACAGGGGGAGAAACTATGGCTACACCTTC. This encodes CASSPNRGRNYGYTF.

This chain joins TRBV2 and TRBJ1-1; D call uncertain. V was cut by 10 bases and J by 0 bases, with 6 bases left in between. CDR1 is SNHLY and CDR2 is FYNNEI in the germline V gene. The CDR3 has 11 amino acids. CDR3 region: CATRLNTEAFF. The CDR3 DNA reads TGTGCCACGCGGTTGAACACTGAAGCTTTCTTT.

The V and J genes are TRBV18 and TRBJ1-6; TRBD1 matches 8 bases. CDR1 is KGHSH and CDR2 is LQKENI in the germline V gene. The V gene end was trimmed by 6 bases and the J gene end by 4 bases; junction bases not matched to a gene: 11. CDR3 length: 17 residues. The DNA of the CDR3 is TGTGCCAGCTCCGAAGGACAGGGTGTACGGTATAATTCACCCCTCCACTTT. It specifies CASSEGQGVRYNSPLHF.

This clone was observed once. The V and J genes are TRBV19 and TRBJ1-1, with 7 bases lining up with TRBD1. With V trimmed by 5 bases and J by 1 base, 7 bases remained unmatched. The CDR3 runs to 15 residues. CDR1 LNHDA and CDR2 SQIVND come from the germline V gene (reference sequence). The CDR3 region is CASSLSHRGNTEAFF. The CDR3 nucleotides are TGTGCCAGTAGTCTATCGCACAGGGGGAACACTGAAGCTTTCTTT.